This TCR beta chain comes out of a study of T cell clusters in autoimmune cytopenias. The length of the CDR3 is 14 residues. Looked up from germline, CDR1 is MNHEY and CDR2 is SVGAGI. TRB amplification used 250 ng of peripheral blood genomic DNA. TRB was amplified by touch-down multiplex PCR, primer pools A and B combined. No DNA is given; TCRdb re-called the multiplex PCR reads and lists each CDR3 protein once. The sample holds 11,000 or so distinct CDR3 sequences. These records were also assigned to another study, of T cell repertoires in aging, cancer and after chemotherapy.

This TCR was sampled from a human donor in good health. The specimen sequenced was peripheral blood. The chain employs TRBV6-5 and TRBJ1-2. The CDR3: CASSYSEGLYGYTF.